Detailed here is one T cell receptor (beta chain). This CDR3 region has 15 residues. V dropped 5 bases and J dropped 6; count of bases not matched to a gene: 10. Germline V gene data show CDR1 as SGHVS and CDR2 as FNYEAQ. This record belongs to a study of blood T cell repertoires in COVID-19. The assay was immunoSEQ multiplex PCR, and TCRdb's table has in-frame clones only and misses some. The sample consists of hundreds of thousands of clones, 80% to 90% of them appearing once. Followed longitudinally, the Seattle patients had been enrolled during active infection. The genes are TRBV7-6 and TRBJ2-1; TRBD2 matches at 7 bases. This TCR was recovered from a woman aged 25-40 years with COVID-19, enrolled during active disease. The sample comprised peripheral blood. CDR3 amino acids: CASSPPSGYGNEQFF. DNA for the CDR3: TGTGCCAGCAGCCCCCCTAGCGGATATGGCAATGAGCAGTTCTTC. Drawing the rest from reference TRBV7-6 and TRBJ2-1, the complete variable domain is GAGVSQSPRYKVTKRGQDVALRCDPISGHVSLYWYRQALGQGPEFLTYFNYEAQQDKSGLPNDRFSAERPEGSISTLTIQRTEQRDSAMYRCASSPPSGYGNEQFFGPGTRLTVL.